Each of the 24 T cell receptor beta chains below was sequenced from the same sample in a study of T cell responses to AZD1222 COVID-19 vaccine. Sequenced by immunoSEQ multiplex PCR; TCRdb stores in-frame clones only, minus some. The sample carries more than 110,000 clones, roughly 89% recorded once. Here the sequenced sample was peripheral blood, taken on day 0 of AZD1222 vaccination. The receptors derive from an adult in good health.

CDR3 region: CASSLAGLAVAGELFF. The CDR3 DNA reads as TGTGCCAGCAGCTTAGCGGGTCTAGCTGTAGCCGGGGAGCTGTTTTTT. V usage is TRBV7-2 and J usage is TRBJ2-2; maybe TRBD2 (5 bases). Per the germline V gene, CDR1 is SGHTA and CDR2 is FQGNSA. V was trimmed by 0 bases and J by 6 bases, leaving 14 bases between them. The CDR3 extends over 16 amino acids.

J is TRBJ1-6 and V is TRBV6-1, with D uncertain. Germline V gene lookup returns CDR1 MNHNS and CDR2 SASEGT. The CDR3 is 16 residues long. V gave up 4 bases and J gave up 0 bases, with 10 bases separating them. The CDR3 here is CASSVSTVSYNSPLHF. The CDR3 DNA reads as TGTGCCAGCAGTGTTTCCACAGTCTCCTATAATTCACCCCTCCACTTT.

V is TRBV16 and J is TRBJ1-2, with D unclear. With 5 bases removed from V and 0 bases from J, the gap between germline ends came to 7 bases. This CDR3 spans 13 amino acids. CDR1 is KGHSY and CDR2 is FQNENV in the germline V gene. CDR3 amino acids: CASSGETNYGYTF. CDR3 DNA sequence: TGTGCCAGCAGCGGGGAAACTAACTATGGCTACACCTTC. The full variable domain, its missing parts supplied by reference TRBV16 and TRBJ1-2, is GEEVAQTPKHLVRGEGQKAKLYCAPIKGHSYVFWYQQVLKNEFKFLISFQNENVFDETGMPKERFSAKCLPNSPCSLEIQATKLEDSAVYFCASSGETNYGYTFGSGTRLTVV.

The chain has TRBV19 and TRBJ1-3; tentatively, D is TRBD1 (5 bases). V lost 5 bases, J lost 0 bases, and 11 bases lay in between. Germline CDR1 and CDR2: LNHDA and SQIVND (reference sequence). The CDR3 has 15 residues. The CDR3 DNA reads TGTGCCAGTAGTCGACCGGGGGGCTCTGGAAACACCATATATTTT. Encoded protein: CASSRPGGSGNTIYF.

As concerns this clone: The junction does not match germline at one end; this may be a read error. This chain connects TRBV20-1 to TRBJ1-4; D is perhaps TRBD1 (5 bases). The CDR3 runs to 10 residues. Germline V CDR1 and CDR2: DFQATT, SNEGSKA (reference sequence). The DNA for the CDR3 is TGCAGTGCTACACCGGGGACCCAACTTTTT. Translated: CSATPGTQLF.

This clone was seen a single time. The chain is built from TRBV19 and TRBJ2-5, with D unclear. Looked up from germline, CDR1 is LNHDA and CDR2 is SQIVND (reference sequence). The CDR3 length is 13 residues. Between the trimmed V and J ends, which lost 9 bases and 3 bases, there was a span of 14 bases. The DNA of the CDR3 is TGTGCCAGCAAAACCTTCCGTGAAGAGACCCAGTACTTC. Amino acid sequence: CASKTFREETQYF.

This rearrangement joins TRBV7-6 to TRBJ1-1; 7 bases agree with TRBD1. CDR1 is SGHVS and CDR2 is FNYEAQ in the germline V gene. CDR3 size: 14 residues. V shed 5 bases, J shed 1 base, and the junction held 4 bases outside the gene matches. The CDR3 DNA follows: TGTGCCAGCAGCCCCGGGACAGCGAACACTGAAGCTTTCTTT. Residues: CASSPGTANTEAFF.

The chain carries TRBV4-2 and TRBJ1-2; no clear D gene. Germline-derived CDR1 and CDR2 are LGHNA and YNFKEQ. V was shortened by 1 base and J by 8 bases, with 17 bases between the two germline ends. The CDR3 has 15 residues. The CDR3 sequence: CASSQAARGIEGYTF. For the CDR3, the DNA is TGTGCCAGCAGCCAAGCCGCGAGAGGGATCGAAGGCTACACCTTC.

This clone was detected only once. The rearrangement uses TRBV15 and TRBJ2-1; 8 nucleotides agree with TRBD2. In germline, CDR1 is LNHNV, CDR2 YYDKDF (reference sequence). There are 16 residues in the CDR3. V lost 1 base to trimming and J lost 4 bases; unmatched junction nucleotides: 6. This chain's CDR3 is CATSRGAGLEYNEQFF. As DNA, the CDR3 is TGTGCCACCAGCAGAGGCGCGGGACTAGAATACAATGAGCAGTTCTTC. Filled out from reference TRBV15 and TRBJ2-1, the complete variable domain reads DAMVIQNPRYQVTQFGKPVTLSCSQTLNHNVMYWYQQKSSQAPKLLFHYYDKDFNNEADTPDNFQSRRPNTSFCFLDIRSPGLGDTAMYLCATSRGAGLEYNEQFFGPGTRLTVL.

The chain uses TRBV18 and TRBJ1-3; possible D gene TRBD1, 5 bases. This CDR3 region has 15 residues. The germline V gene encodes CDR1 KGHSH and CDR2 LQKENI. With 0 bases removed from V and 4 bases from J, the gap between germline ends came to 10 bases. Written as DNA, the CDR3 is TGTGCCAGCTCACCACCGGGGCGCCGGGGAAACACCATATATTTT. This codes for CASSPPGRRGNTIYF.

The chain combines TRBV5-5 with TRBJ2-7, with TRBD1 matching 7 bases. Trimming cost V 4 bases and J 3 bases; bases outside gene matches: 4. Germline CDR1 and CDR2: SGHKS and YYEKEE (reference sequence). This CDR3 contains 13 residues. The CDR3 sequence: CASSRTGVYEQYF. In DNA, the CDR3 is TGTGCCAGCAGCAGGACAGGAGTCTACGAGCAGTACTTC.

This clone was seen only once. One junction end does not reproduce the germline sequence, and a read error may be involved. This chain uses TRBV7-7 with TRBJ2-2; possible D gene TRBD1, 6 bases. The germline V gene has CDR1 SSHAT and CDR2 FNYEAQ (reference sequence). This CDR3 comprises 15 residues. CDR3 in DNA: TGTGCTAGCAGCCAATCGACAGGCTACACCGGGGAGCTGTTTTTT. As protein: CASSQSTGYTGELFF.

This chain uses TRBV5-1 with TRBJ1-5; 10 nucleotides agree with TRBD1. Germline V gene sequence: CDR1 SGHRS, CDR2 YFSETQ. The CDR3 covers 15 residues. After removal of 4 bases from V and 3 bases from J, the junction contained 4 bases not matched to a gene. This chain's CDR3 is CASSPGQGYNQPQHF. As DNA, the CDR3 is TGCGCCAGCAGCCCGGGACAGGGGTACAATCAGCCCCAGCATTTT.

CDR3 amino acids: CASSALGTESYEQYF. The CDR3 DNA reads as TGTGCCAGCAGCGCATTAGGGACAGAATCCTACGAGCAGTACTTC. The V call is TRBV9, the J call TRBJ2-7, with 7 bases lining up with TRBD1. CDR3 size: 15 residues. V lost 3 bases and J lost 1; bases outside the gene matches: 7. In germline, CDR1 is SGDLS, CDR2 YYNGEE.

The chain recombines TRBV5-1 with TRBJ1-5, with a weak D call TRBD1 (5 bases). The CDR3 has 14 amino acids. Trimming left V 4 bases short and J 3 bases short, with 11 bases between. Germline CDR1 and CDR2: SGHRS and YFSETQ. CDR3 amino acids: CASSAGLPNQPQHF. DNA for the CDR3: TGCGCCAGCAGCGCGGGACTGCCCAATCAGCCCCAGCATTTT.

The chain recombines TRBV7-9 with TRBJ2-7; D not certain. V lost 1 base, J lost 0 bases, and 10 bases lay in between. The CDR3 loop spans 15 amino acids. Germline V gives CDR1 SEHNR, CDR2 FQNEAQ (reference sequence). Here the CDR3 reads CASSLVAMYSYEQYF. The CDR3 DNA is TGTGCCAGCAGCTTAGTGGCTATGTACTCCTACGAGCAGTACTTC.

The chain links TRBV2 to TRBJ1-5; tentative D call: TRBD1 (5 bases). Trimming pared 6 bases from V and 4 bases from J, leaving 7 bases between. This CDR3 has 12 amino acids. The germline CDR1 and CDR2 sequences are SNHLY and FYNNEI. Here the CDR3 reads CASSGANQPQHF. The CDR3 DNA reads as TGTGCCAGCAGCGGGGCGAATCAGCCCCAGCATTTT. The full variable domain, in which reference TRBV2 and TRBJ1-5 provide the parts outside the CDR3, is EPEVTQTPSHQVTQMGQEVILRCVPISNHLYFYWYRQILGQKVEFLVSFYNNEISEKSEIFDDQFSVERPDGSNFTLKIRSTKLEDSAMYFCASSGANQPQHFGDGTRLSIL.

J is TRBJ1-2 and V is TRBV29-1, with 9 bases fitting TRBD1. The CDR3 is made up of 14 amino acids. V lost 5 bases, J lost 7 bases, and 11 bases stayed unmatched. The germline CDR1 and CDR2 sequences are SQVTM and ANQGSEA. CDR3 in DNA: TGCAGCGTTCGAGAGGGACAGGGTTTTTCTGGCTACACCTTC. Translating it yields CSVREGQGFSGYTF.

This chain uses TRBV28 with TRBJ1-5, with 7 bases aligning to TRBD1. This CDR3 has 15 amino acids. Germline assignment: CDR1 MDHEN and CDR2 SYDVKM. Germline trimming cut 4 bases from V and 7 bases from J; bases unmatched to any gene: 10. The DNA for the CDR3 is TGTGCCAGCAGTTCGACAGGGAATGCCTGGCAGCCCCAGCATTTT. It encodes CASSSTGNAWQPQHF.

The CDR3 DNA reads as TGTGCCAGCAGCCCAGGGACAGGGGGAATTCAGCCCCAGCATTTT. This encodes CASSPGTGGIQPQHF. The chain uses TRBV7-2 and TRBJ1-5; 11 positions agree with TRBD1. This CDR3 has 15 amino acids. J gave up 6 bases and V 5 bases, and 6 bases lay outside the gene matches. Looked up from germline, CDR1 is SGHTA and CDR2 is FQGNSA.

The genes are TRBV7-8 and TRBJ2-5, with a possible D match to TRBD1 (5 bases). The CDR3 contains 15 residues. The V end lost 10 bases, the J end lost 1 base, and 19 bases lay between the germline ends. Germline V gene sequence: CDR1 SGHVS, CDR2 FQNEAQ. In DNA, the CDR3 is TGTGCCACCACACCATTGGTGGGGCCCCAAGAGACCCAGTACTTC. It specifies CATTPLVGPQETQYF.

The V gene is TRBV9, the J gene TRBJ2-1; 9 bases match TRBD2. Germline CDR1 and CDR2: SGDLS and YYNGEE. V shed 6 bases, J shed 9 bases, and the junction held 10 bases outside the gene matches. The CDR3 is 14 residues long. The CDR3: CASTPQGTSLEQFF. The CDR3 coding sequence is TGTGCCAGCACCCCCCAAGGGACTAGCCTTGAGCAGTTCTTC.

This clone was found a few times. CDR3 coding DNA: TGTGCCAGCAGCCTAGACTTCGAACGGGTAGGCTATGGCTACACCTTC. Its protein product is CASSLDFERVGYGYTF. The rearrangement links TRBV7-2 to TRBJ1-2; the D is unclear. This CDR3 spans 16 amino acids. Germline V lookup: CDR1 SGHTA, CDR2 FQGNSA. The V and J ends lost 5 bases and 4 bases respectively, with 20 bases between them.

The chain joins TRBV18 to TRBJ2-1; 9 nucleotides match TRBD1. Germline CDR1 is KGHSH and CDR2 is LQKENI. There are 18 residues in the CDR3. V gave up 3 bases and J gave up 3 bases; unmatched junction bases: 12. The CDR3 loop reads CASSPGLLQGARYNEQFF. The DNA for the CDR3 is TGTGCCAGCTCACCCGGGTTGCTACAGGGGGCGCGCTACAATGAGCAGTTCTTC.